This paragraph reports one T cell receptor beta chain. This sample stems from a study of cytotoxic CD8 clonotypes in ibrutinib-treated CLL. Whole-study context: Partial response was seen in some 24 patients and complete response in 2; after median roughly 66 months, approximately 14 stayed remitted, around 12 progressed. Samples averaged roughly 280,000 productive templates and approximately 100,000 productive rearrangements.

Method: immunoSEQ multiplex PCR; TCRdb's copy keeps in-frame clones and lacks some. The sample lists 160,000 or so clones; 70% to 90% were seen once. The CDR3 is 17 residues long. Trimming at V came to 6 bases and at J to 4 bases, leaving 11 bases not matched to a gene. Germline V CDR1 and CDR2: MNHEY, SMNVEV (reference sequence). The rearrangement uses TRBV27 and TRBJ1-5; 11 nucleotides match TRBD1. This specimen consisted of PBMCs, obtained at disease progression, from a patient treated with ibrutinib. The receptor's source is a human donor with chronic lymphocytic leukemia. CDR3 sequence (DNA): TGTGCCAGCAGCCCCGGGGACAGGGGGATAGTTAATCAGCCCCAGCATTTT. This gives the protein CASSPGDRGIVNQPQHF.